Included here is one T cell receptor (beta chain) sequence, with context. The authors' processing: Reference gene primer amplification gave nucleated cell count estimates. TCRdb's copy holds only in-frame clones and misses some; the assay was immunoSEQ multiplex PCR. The V and J calls and the clone size are those of that table, but D and trimming were determined from the DNA. The sample includes 300,000 to 400,000 clones, around 87% of them seen just once. The sample comes from a study of blood T cell repertoires in COVID-19. Study as a whole: T cells, B-cell-depleted T cells, or PBMCs supplied cDNA or gDNA.

Enrolled through a virtual design, the participants were between roughly 18 and 90 years of age and came from around 25 US areas. Either two negative PCRs, clearance, or symptom resolution qualified Cohort 3 donors as recovered. The TCR originated in a man between 18 and 35 years old who had recovered from COVID-19. The specimen was PBMCs or T cells enriched from blood (not recorded which).

The CDR3 region has the DNA TGTGCCAGCAGCCCCAGGACTAGCGGGAGGAATGAGCAGTTCTTC. Its protein product is CASSPRTSGRNEQFF. The chain employs TRBV11-3 and TRBJ2-1; 14 bases match TRBD2. The CDR3 is made up of 15 amino acids. With 5 bases clipped from V and 7 bases from J, the junction kept 4 bases outside the gene matches. The germline V gene encodes CDR1 SGHNT and CDR2 YENEEA.